The rows below give T cell receptor beta chains drawn from one sample of a study of blood T cell repertoires in COVID-19. Sequencing was performed with immunoSEQ multiplex PCR; in TCRdb, only in-frame clones are kept and a portion is missing. The sample records around 170,000 clones, roughly 75% being singletons. Sequencing input: peripheral blood. The receptors shown here come from a man aged 65 to 85 with active or convalescent COVID-19. The conserved cysteine and the conserved F or W are not part of the CDR3 here. Clone sizes are given selectively: once, few, many, or a class where the clone is expanded.

J: TRBJ2-7; size: -; V: TRBV19; CDR3: ASSKVEGQGEQY
J: TRBJ2-7; size: once; V: TRBV6-5; CDR3: ASSLDTRSYEQY
J: TRBJ2-3; size: -; V: TRBV2; CDR3: ASSTSPGGPRTDTQY
J: TRBJ1-2; size: -; V: TRBV11-2; CDR3: ASSRDRGRGASYGYT
J: TRBJ1-1; size: -; V: TRBV27; CDR3: ASSLDIRQGTEAF
J: TRBJ1-1; size: -; V: TRBV5-1; CDR3: ASSLMTGLNTEAF
J: TRBJ2-3; size: -; V: TRBV29-1; CDR3: SVMSSTDTQY
J: TRBJ2-7; size: -; V: TRBV7-9; CDR3: ASSLTTQGSEQY
J: TRBJ2-2; size: -; V: TRBV5-4; CDR3: ASSKRSDIGELF
J: TRBJ1-2; size: -; V: TRBV9; CDR3: ASSVVGASVGYT
J: TRBJ2-1; size: once; V: TRBV7-2; CDR3: ASSSSGGSNNEQF
J: TRBJ1-5; size: -; V: TRBV19; CDR3: ASSIGGSGGNQPQH
J: TRBJ1-6; size: few; V: TRBV30; CDR3: AWSGDRGYSPLH
J: TRBJ1-4; size: -; V: TRBV2; CDR3: ASSEAGLVTNEKLF